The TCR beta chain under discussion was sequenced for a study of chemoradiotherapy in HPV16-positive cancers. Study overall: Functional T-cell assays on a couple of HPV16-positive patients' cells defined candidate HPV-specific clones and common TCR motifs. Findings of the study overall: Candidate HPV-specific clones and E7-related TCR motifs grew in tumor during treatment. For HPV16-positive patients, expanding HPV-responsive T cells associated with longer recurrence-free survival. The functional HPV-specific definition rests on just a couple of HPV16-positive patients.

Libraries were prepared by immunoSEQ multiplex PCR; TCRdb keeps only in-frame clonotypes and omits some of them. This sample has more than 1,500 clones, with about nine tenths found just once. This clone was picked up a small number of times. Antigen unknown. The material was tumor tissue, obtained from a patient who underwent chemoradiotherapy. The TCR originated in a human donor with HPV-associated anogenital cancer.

The CDR3 reads CASSIAWTPRRPQHF. The DNA of the CDR3 is TGTGCCAGTAGTATAGCTTGGACTCCGCGTCGGCCCCAGCATTTT. The V and J genes are TRBV19 and TRBJ1-5, with D unresolved. Per germline, CDR1 LNHDA and CDR2 SQIVND (reference sequence). The CDR3 spans 15 residues. V lost 1 base to trimming and J lost 9 bases, with 16 bases between them.